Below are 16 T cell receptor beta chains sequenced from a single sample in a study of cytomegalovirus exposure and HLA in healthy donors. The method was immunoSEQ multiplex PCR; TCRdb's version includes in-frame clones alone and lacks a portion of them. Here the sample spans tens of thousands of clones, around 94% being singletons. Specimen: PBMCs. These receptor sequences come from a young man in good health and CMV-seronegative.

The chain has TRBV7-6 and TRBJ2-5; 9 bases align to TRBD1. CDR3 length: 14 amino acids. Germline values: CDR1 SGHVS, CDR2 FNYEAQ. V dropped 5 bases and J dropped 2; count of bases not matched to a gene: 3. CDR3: CASSRDRVQETQYF. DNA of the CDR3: TGTGCCAGCAGCCGGGACAGGGTACAAGAGACCCAGTACTTC.

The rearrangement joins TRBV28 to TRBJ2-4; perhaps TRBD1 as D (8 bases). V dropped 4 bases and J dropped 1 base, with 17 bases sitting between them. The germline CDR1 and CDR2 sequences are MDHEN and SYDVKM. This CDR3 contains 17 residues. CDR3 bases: TGTGCCAGCAGTTCTGACAGGGGAGGGTGGGCCAAAAACATTCAGTACTTC. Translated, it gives CASSSDRGGWAKNIQYF.

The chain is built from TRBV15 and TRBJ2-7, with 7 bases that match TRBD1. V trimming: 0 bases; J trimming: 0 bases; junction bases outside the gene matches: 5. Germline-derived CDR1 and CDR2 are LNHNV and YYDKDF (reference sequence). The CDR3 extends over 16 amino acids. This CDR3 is CATSREMGQISYEQYF. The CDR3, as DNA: TGTGCCACCAGCAGAGAAATGGGACAGATCTCCTACGAGCAGTACTTC.

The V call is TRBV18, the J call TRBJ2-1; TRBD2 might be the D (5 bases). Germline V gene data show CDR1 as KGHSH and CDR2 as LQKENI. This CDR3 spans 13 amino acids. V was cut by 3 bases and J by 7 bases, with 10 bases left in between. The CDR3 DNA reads TGTGCCAGCTCACCTGGAGGATCTAATGAGCAGTTCTTC. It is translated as CASSPGGSNEQFF.

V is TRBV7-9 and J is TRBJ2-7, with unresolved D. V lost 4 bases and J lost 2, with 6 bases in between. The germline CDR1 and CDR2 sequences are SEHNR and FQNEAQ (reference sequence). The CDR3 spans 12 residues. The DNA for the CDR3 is TGTGCCAGCAGCTCGACTGCCTACGAGCAGTACTTC. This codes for CASSSTAYEQYF.

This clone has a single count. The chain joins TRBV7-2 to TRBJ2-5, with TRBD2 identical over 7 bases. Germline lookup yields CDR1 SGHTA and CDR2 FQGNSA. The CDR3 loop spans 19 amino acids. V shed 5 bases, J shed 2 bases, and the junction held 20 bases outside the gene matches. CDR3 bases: TGTGCCAGCAGCCTAGGGCGTCGGCTAGCGGCTGTGGCGCAAGAGACCCAGTACTTC. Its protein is CASSLGRRLAAVAQETQYF.

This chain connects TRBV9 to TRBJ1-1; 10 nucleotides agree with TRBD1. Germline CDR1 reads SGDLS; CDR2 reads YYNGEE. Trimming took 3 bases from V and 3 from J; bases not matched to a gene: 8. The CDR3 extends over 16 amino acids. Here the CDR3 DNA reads TGTGCCAGCAGCGCGGGGACAGGGGAAGGGGACACTGAAGCTTTCTTT. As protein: CASSAGTGEGDTEAFF.

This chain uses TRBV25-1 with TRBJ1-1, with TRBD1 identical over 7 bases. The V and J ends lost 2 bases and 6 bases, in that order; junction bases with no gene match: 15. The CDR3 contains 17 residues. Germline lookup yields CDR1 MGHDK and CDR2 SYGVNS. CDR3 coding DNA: TGTGCCAGCAGTGAAGCCGACAGGGTCATCTCGAAGCCTGAAGCTTTCTTT. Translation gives CASSEADRVISKPEAFF.

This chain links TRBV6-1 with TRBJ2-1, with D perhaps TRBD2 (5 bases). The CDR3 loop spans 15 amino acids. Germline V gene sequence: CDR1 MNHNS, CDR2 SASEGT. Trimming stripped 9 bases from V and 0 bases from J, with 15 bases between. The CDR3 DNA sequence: TGTGCCAGTTCGGAGTGGAGGAGCTCCTACAATGAGCAGTTCTTC. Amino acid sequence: CASSEWRSSYNEQFF.

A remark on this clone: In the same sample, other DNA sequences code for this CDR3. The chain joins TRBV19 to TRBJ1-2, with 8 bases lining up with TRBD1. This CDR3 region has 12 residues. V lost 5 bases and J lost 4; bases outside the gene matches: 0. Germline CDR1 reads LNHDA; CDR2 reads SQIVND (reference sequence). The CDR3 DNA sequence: TGTGCCAGTAGTGACAGGGGCTATGGCTACACCTTC. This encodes CASSDRGYGYTF.

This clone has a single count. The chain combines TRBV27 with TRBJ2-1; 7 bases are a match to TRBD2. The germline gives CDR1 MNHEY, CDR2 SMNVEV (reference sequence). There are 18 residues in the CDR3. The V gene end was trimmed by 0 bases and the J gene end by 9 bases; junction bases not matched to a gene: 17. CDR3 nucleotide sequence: TGTGCCAGCAGTTTATCGTTGGGTCGGGCGGGAGAACTCCTTGAGCAGTTCTTC. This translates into CASSLSLGRAGELLEQFF.

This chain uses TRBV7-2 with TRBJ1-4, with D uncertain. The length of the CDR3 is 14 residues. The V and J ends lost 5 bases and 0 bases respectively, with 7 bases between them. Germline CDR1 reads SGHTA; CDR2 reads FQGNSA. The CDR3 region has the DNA TGTGCCAGCAGCCTATTTGCAACTAATGAAAAACTGTTTTTT. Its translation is CASSLFATNEKLFF. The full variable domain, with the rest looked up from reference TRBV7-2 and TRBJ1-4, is GAGVSQSPSNKVTEKGKDVELRCDPISGHTALYWYRQSLGQGLEFLIYFQGNSAPDKSGLPSDRFSAERTGGSVSTLTIQRTQQEDSAVYLCASSLFATNEKLFFGSGTQLSVL.

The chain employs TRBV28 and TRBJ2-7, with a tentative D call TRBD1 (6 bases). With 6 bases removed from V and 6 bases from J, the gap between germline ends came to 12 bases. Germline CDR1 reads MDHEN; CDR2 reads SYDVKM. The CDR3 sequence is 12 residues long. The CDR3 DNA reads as TGTGCCAGCAGCGATACAGGGATCGAGCAGTACTTC. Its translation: CASSDTGIEQYF.

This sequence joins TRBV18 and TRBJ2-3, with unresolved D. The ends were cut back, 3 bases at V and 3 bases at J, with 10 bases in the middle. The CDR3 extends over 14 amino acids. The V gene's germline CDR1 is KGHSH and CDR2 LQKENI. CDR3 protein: CASSPLGRTDTQYF. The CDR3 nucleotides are TGTGCCAGCTCACCTTTGGGCAGAACAGATACGCAGTATTTT.

Here the CDR3 reads CASSLEQELYNEQFF. Written as DNA, the CDR3 is TGTGCCAGCAGCTTGGAACAGGAACTATACAATGAGCAGTTCTTC. The V gene is TRBV5-4, the J gene TRBJ2-1, with a tentative D call TRBD1 (5 bases). CDR1 and CDR2 (germline): SGHNT, YYREEE (reference sequence). The CDR3 runs to 15 residues. The germline V and J ends were trimmed by 0 bases and 4 bases, with 11 bases remaining between them.

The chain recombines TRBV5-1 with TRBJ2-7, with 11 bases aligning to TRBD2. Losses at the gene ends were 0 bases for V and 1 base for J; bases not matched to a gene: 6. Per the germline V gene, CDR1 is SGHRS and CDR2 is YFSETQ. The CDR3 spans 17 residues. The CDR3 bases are TGCGCCAGCAGCTTGGAAGGACTAGCGGGCCCATCCTACGAGCAGTACTTC. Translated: CASSLEGLAGPSYEQYF. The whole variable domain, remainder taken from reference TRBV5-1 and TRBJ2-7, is KAGVTQTPRYLIKTRGQQVTLSCSPISGHRSVSWYQQTPGQGLQFLFEYFSETQRNKGNFPGRFSGRQFSNSRSEMNVSTLELGDSALYLCASSLEGLAGPSYEQYFGPGTRLTVT.